Sequencing of this T cell receptor (beta chain) was carried out in a study of blood T cell repertoires in COVID-19 (dated by TCRdb to the early 2020s). Some background on the complete study: Collaborator samples came from the United States, Italy and Spain and covered acute and convalescent phases of COVID-19. The material from the prospective study consisted of cDNA or gDNA derived from T cells, B-cell-depleted T cells, or PBMCs. The repertoires were released in a freely available public database meant as a resource for research on the immune response to SARS-CoV-2. Where available, HLA class I and class II types were taken from metadata supplied by the sample provider and were not determined by assay-based typing. The dataset comprised deeply sampled blood TCRbeta repertoires from subjects exposed to, actively infected with, or recovered from COVID-19. The samples were drawn from the first 160 participants of the ongoing ImmuneRACE study and from 950 to 1,500 subjects provided by 6 global collaborators. Sample metadata almost always included a de-identified subject ID, COVID-19 status, age in years and sex.

On this clone itself: There is no known antigen for this receptor. Qualities for individual bases were not recorded, and no much larger clone is one base off.

CDR1 and CDR2, looked up from the germline V gene (reference sequence), are SGHNT and YYREEE. CDR3 length: 16 amino acids, cysteine to phenylalanine. Only CDR3 DNA remains: 48 bases, in frame from the first base. The V end gives up 0 bases and the J end 5 bases, leaving 5 bases in the junction not matched to a gene. Participants in the prospective study were aged roughly 18 to 90 years, lived in some 24 United States geographic areas, and enrolled through a virtual design. To assign participants to cohorts, the prospective study relied on clinical history that participants themselves reported in a screening survey and a study questionnaire. A participant counted as exposed if, within 2 weeks of entering the study, that participant had been in contact with someone who had a PCR-confirmed or clinician-diagnosed COVID-19 case. In the prospective study, whole blood, serum and a nasopharyngeal or oropharyngeal swab were collected from each participant by mobile phlebotomists. Participants in the prospective study had the option to provide additional blood draws and questionnaires over an approximately 2-month period. Before DNA extraction, blood samples from the prospective study were shipped at room temperature or frozen.

TCRbeta CDR3 regions were amplified from genomic DNA using the immunoSEQ Assay, a bias-controlled multiplex PCR. As for the original processing: The number of nucleated cells in each sample was estimated by amplification of reference gene primers within the assay. To quantify the absolute abundance of each unique TCRbeta CDR3 rearrangement, sequence reads were collapsed and filtered. For each sample, productive Simpson clonality was calculated as the square root of Simpson's diversity index across productive rearrangements. Held by TCRdb, this immuneACCESS table contains in-frame sequences only and omits some clones. Under half of the omission traces to an unresolved V gene where checked; the cause of the rest is unknown. That table supplies the V and J calls and clone size; D and trimming were determined from the DNA. The sample table shows roughly 380,000 clones, and approximately 91% are seen once. The ten largest account for approximately 0.93% of the sample.

The study at large found these results: The quantity of clinical and demographic metadata differed by source and by participant and was supplied without curation.

What was sequenced was PBMCs or T cells enriched from blood (not recorded which). This TCR came from a woman in her thirties who had been exposed to COVID-19. This sequence uses TRBV5-4 and TRBJ2-1; TRBD2 matches 10 bases in the middle. The CDR3: CASSLVGTSADNEQFF. The nucleotides are TGTGCCAGCAGCTTGGTGGGGACTAGCGCTGACAATGAGCAGTTCTTC.